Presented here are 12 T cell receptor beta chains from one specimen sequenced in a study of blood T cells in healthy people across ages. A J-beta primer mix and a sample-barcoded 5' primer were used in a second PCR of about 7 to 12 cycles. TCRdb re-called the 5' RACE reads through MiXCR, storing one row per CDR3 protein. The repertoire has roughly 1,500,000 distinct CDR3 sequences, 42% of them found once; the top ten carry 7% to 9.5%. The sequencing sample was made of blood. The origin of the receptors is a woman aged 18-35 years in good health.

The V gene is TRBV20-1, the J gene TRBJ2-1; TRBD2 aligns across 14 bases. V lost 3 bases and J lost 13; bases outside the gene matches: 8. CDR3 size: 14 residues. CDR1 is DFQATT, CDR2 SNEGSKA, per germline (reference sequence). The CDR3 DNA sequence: TGCAGTGCTAGCCTTTCCGGGACTAGCGGGAGTCAGTTCTTC. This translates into CSASLSGTSGSQFF.

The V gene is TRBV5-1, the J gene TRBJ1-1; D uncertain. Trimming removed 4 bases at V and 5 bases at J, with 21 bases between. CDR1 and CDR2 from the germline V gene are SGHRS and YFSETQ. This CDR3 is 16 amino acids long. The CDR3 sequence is CASSKAPRATGTEAFF. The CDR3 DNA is TGCGCCAGCAGCAAGGCCCCAAGGGCGACGGGAACTGAAGCTTTCTTT. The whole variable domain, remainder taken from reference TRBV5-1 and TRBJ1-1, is KAGVTQTPRYLIKTRGQQVTLSCSPISGHRSVSWYQQTPGQGLQFLFEYFSETQRNKGNFPGRFSGRQFSNSRSEMNVSTLELGDSALYLCASSKAPRATGTEAFFGQGTRLTVV.

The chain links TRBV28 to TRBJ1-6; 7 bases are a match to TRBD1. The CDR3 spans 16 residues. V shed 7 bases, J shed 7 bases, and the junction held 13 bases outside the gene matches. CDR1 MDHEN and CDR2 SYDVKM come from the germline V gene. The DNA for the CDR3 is TGTGCCAGCACCATGGATAAGGGACAGACAAATTCACCCCTCCACTTT. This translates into CASTMDKGQTNSPLHF.

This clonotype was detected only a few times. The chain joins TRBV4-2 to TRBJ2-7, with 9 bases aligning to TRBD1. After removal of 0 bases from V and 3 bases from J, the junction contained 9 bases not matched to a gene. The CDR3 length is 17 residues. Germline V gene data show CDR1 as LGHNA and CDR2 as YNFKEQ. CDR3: CASSQDPGTGLVYEQYF. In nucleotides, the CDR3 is TGTGCCAGCAGCCAAGACCCCGGGACAGGGTTAGTCTACGAGCAGTACTTC.

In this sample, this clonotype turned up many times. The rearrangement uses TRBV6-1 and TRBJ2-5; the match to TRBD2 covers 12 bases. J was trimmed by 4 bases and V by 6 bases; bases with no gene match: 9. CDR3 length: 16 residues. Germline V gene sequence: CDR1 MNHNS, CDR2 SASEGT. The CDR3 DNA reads TGTGCCAGCAGATCACTGGGACTAGCGGGTTCAGAGACCCAGTACTTC. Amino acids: CASRSLGLAGSETQYF.

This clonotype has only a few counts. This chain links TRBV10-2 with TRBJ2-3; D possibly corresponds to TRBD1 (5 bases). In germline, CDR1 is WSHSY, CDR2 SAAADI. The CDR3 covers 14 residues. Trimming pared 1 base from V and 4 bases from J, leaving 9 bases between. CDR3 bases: TGCGCCAGCAGTGAGTTCCCGACAGCAGATACGCAGTATTTT. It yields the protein CASSEFPTADTQYF.

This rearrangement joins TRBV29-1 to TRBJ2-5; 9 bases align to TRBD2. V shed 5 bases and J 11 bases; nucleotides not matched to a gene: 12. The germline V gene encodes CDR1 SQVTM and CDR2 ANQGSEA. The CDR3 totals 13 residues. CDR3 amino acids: CSVRGGARNEQYF. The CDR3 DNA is TGCAGCGTTCGCGGGGGGGCACGGAATGAGCAGTACTTC. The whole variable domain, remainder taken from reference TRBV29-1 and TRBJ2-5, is SAVISQKPSRDICQRGTSLTIQCQVDSQVTMMFWYRQQPGQSLTLIATANQGSEATYESGFVIDKFPISRPNLTFSTLTVSNMSPEDSSIYLCSVRGGARNEQYFGPGTRLLVL.

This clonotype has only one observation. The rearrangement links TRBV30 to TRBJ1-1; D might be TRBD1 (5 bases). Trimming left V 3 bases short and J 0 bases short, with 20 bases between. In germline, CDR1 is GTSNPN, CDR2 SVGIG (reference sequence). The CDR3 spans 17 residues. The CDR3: CAWSVPGESFMNTEAFF. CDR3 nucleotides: TGTGCCTGGAGCGTCCCGGGGGAATCCTTTATGAACACTGAAGCTTTCTTT.

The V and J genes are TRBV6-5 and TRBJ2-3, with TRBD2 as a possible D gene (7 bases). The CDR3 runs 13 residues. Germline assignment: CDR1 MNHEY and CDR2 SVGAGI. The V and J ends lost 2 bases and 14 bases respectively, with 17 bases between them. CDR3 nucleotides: TGTGCCAGCAGTTACACGGCGGGGGCCTCTTGGTATTTT. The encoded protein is CASSYTAGASWYF.

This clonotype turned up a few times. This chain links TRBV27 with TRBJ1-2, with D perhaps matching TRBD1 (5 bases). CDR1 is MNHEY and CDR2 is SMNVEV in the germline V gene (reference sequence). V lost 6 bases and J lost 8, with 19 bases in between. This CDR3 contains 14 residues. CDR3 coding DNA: TGTGCCAGCAGACCAACGGACGGGGGTAGGGGCTACACCTTC. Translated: CASRPTDGGRGYTF.

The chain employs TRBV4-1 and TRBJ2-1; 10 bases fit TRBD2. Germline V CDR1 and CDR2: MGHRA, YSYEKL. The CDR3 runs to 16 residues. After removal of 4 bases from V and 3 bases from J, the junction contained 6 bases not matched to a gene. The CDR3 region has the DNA TGCGCCAGCAGCCCCACGGGACTAGCGAGCTACAATGAGCAGTTCTTC. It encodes CASSPTGLASYNEQFF.

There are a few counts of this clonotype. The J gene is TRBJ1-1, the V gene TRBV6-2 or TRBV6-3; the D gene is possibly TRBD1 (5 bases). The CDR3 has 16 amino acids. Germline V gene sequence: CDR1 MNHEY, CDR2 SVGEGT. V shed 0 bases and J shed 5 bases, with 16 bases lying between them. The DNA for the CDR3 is TGTGCCAGCAGTTACTCGTTAGTAAGGGGCGAGACTGAAGCTTTCTTT. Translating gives CASSYSLVRGETEAFF.